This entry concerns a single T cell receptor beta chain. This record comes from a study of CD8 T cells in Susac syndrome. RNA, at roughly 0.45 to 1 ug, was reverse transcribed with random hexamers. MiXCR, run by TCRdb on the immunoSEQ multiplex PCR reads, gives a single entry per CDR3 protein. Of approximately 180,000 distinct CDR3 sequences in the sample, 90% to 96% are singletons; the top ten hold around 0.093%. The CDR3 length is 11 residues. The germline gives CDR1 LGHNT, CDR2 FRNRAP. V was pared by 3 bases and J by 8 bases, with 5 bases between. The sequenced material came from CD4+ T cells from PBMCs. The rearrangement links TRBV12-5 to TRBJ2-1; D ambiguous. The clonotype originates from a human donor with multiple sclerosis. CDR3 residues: CASGFNYEQFF. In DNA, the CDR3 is TGTGCTAGTGGTTTTAACTATGAGCAGTTCTTC.